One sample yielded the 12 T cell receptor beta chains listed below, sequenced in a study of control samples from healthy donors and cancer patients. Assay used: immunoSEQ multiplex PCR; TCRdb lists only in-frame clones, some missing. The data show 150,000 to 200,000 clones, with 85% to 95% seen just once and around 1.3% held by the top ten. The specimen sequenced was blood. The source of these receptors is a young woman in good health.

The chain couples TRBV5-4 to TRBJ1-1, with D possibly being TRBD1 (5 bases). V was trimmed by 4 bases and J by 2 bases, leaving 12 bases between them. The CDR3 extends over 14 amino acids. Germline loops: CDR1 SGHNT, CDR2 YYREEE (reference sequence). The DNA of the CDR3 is TGTGCCAGCAGCATACCGGGACCCAACACTGAAGCTTTCTTT. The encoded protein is CASSIPGPNTEAFF.

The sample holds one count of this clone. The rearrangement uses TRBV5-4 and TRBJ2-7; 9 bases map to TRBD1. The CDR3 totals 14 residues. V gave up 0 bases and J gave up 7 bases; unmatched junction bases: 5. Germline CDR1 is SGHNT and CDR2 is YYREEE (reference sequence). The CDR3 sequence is CASSLANRGQEQYF. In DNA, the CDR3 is TGTGCCAGCAGCTTGGCCAACAGGGGGCAGGAGCAGTACTTC.

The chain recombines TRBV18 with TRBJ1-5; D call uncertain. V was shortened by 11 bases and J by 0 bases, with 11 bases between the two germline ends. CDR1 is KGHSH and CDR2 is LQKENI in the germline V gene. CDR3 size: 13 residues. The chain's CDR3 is CAGRRDSNQPQHF. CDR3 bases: TGTGCCGGACGACGGGATAGCAATCAGCCCCAGCATTTT.

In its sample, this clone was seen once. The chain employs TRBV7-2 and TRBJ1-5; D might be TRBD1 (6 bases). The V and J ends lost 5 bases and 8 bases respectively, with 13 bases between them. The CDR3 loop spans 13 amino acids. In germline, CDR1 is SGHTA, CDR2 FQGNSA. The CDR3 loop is CASSQQGGEPQHF. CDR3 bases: TGTGCCAGCAGCCAACAGGGTGGTGAGCCCCAGCATTTT.

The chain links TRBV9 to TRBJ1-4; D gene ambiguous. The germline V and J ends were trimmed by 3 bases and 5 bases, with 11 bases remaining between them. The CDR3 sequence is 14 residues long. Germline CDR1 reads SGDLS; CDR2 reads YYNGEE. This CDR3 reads CASSAGTSNEKLFF. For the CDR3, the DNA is TGTGCCAGCAGCGCAGGAACGTCAAATGAAAAACTGTTTTTT.

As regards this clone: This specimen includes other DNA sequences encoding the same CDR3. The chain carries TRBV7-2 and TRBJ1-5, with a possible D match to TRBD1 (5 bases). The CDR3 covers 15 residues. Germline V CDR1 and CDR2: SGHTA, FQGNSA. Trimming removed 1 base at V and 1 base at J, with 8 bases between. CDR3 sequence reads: CASSLGGTSNQPQHF. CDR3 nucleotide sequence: TGTGCCAGCAGCTTAGGAGGGACCAGCAATCAGCCCCAGCATTTT.

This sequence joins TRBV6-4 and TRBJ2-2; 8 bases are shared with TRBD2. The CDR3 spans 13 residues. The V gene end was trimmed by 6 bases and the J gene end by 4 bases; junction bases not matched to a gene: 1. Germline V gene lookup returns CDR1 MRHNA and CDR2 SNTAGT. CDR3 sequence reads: CASSGRATGELFF. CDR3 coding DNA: TGTGCCAGCAGCGGGAGGGCCACCGGGGAGCTGTTTTTT.

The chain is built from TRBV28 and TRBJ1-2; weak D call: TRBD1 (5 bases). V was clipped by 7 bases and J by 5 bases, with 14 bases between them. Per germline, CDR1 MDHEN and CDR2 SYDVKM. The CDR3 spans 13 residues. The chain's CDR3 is CASNQGRGYGYTF. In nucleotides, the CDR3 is TGTGCCAGCAACCAGGGCCGAGGTTATGGCTACACCTTC.

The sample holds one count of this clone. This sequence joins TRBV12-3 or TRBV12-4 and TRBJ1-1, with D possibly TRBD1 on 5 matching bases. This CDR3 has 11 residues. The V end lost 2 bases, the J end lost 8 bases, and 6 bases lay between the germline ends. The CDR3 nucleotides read TGTGCCAGCAGTTTAAGGGGCGAAGCTTTCTTT. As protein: CASSLRGEAFF.

CDR3 nucleotides: TGCGCCAGCAGCCAAGATAAGGAAGAGACCCAGTACTTC. Protein product: CASSQDKEETQYF. The rearrangement joins TRBV4-3 to TRBJ2-5; D gene uncertain. This CDR3 comprises 13 residues. V shed 0 bases and J shed 3 bases, with 5 bases lying between them. Germline values: CDR1 LGHNA, CDR2 YSLEER.

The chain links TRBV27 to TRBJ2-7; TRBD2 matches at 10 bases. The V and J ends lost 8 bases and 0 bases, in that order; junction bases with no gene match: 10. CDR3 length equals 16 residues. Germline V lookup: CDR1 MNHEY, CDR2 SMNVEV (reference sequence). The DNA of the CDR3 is TGTGCCAGCGGAGGTTATGGACTAGCGGACTCCTACGAGCAGTACTTC. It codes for CASGGYGLADSYEQYF.

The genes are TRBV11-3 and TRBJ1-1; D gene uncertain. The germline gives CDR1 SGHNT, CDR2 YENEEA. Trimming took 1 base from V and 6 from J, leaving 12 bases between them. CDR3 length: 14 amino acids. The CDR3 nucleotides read TGTGCCAGCAGCTTAGCTTACGCCATGGCTGAAGCTTTCTTT. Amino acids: CASSLAYAMAEAFF.